The 21 T cell receptor beta chains reported below all come from one sample, sequenced in a study of ipilimumab plus nivolumab after autologous stem cell transplantation. This table comes from immunoSEQ multiplex PCR, and its TCRdb copy is limited to in-frame clones, with some not included. The repertoire holds some 45,000 clones, with 70% to 90% as singletons. Sequenced material: PBMCs, taken in a trial of ipilimumab plus nivolumab as post-transplant consolidation. The receptors here all came from a male donor with multiple myeloma.

Remarks on this clone: One end of the junction does not line up with germline, which may come from a read error. V gene TRBV2 combines with J gene TRBJ1-1; 8 bases fit TRBD1. This CDR3 has 15 amino acids. Looked up from germline, CDR1 is SNHLY and CDR2 is FYNNEI. The CDR3, as DNA: TGTGCCAGCCGGGATCGGACAGGGTCGGGCACTGAAGTTTTCTTT. As protein: CASRDRTGSGTEVFF.

The genes are TRBV5-1 and TRBJ2-1, with 14 bases fitting TRBD2. Trimming at V came to 1 base and at J to 0 bases, leaving 3 bases not matched to a gene. Germline lookup yields CDR1 SGHRS and CDR2 YFSETQ. The CDR3 has 18 residues. CDR3 amino acids: CASSLPGLAGDSYNEQFF. In DNA, the CDR3 is TGCGCCAGCAGCTTGCCGGGACTAGCGGGGGACTCCTACAATGAGCAGTTCTTC.

The genes are TRBV9 and TRBJ2-7; tentatively, D is TRBD1 or TRBD2 (6 bases each). CDR1 and CDR2 (germline): SGDLS, YYNGEE. CDR3 size: 16 residues. Trimming stripped 0 bases from V and 0 bases from J, with 13 bases between. Here the CDR3 reads CASSVGNGGLSYEQYF. CDR3 bases: TGTGCCAGCAGCGTAGGGAACGGGGGCCTCTCCTACGAGCAGTACTTC.

The chain recombines TRBV15 with TRBJ1-5; 8 positions match TRBD1. From germline, CDR1 is LNHNV and CDR2 YYDKDF (reference sequence). The V segment lost 1 base and the J segment 8 bases; nucleotides outside the gene matches: 4. This CDR3 comprises 14 residues. The CDR3 sequence is CATSRVQGAKPQHF. CDR3 nucleotide sequence: TGTGCCACCAGCAGAGTGCAGGGGGCGAAGCCCCAGCATTTT.

This sequence joins TRBV2 and TRBJ2-2; 9 bases agree with TRBD1. Germline V gives CDR1 SNHLY, CDR2 FYNNEI. Losses at the gene ends were 6 bases for V and 6 bases for J; bases not matched to a gene: 14. This CDR3 is 17 amino acids long. Here the CDR3 reads CASSRDRADFGAGELFF. CDR3 DNA sequence: TGTGCCAGCAGCCGGGACAGGGCGGACTTTGGGGCCGGGGAGCTGTTTTTT.

V is TRBV28 and J is TRBJ1-1; a possible D gene is TRBD1 (6 bases). CDR1 and CDR2 (germline): MDHEN, SYDVKM. Between the trimmed V and J ends, which lost 7 bases and 8 bases, there was a span of 20 bases. The length of the CDR3 is 14 residues. The CDR3 DNA reads as TGTGCCAGCACCTCAAGGGGGGGACACAAGGAAGCTTTCTTT. Translated: CASTSRGGHKEAFF.

The rearrangement joins TRBV4-1 to TRBJ1-5; D unclear. CDR1 is MGHRA and CDR2 is YSYEKL in the germline V gene. This CDR3 region has 18 residues. The V end lost 3 bases, the J end lost 0 bases, and 18 bases lay between the germline ends. The CDR3 region has the DNA TGCGCCAGCAGCCAGGTCTACAGAATTGGAAATAGCAATCAGCCCCAGCATTTT. Its protein is CASSQVYRIGNSNQPQHF.

The chain links TRBV6-1 to TRBJ2-2; D is undetermined. Germline-derived CDR1 and CDR2 are MNHNS and SASEGT. Trimming left V 3 bases short and J 5 bases short, with 10 bases between. This CDR3 contains 14 residues. Written as DNA, the CDR3 is TGTGCCAGCAGTGATTTTCAACGGACCGGGGAGCTGTTTTTT. Residues: CASSDFQRTGELFF.

The chain has TRBV28 and TRBJ1-2, with a possible D match to TRBD1 (5 bases). Germline V gene sequence: CDR1 MDHEN, CDR2 SYDVKM. The length of the CDR3 is 10 residues. The CDR3 DNA sequence: TGTGCGACCAGGGTGCGAGGCTACACCTTC. As protein: CATRVRGYTF.

V is TRBV2 and J is TRBJ1-1; 11 nucleotides agree with TRBD1. V lost 7 bases and J lost 5; bases outside the gene matches: 6. CDR1 is SNHLY, CDR2 FYNNEI, per germline. This CDR3 contains 14 residues. Here the CDR3 reads CASIWTGGRTEAFF. The CDR3 DNA is TGTGCCAGCATTTGGACAGGGGGCAGAACTGAAGCTTTCTTT. Full variable domain (rest looked up from reference TRBV2 and TRBJ1-1): EPEVTQTPSHQVTQMGQEVILRCVPISNHLYFYWYRQILGQKVEFLVSFYNNEISEKSEIFDDQFSVERPDGSNFTLKIRSTKLEDSAMYFCASIWTGGRTEAFFGQGTRLTVV.

The chain joins TRBV5-5 to TRBJ2-3; D remains unclear. CDR1 SGHKS and CDR2 YYEKEE come from the germline V gene (reference sequence). The CDR3 runs to 13 residues. Trimming left V 4 bases short and J 3 bases short, with 9 bases between. The CDR3 region is CASSLTWTDTQYF. The DNA of the CDR3 is TGTGCCAGCAGCCTCACTTGGACAGATACGCAGTATTTT.

This clone was seen only once. CDR3 bases: TGTGCCAGCAGCGTAGCGGTCAACTCCTACGAGCAGTACTTC. This sequence encodes CASSVAVNSYEQYF. The rearrangement joins TRBV9 to TRBJ2-7; no firm D call. This CDR3 region has 14 residues. V lost 0 bases, J lost 0 bases, and 7 bases lay in between. Germline V gives CDR1 SGDLS, CDR2 YYNGEE.

V usage is TRBV5-1 and J usage is TRBJ1-2; D not certain. Germline V lookup: CDR1 SGHRS, CDR2 YFSETQ. The V end lost 4 bases, the J end lost 1 base, and 5 bases lay between the germline ends. CDR3 length: 12 residues. CDR3 residues: CASSLDNYGYTF. CDR3 DNA sequence: TGCGCCAGCAGCCTCGATAACTATGGCTACACCTTC.

The chain joins TRBV19 to TRBJ1-5; TRBD1 aligns across 7 bases. CDR3 length: 15 amino acids. Looked up from germline, CDR1 is LNHDA and CDR2 is SQIVND (reference sequence). V was clipped by 7 bases and J by 3 bases; unmatched bases: 9. The CDR3 sequence is CASKDGQGDNQPQHF. DNA of the CDR3: TGTGCCAGTAAAGATGGGCAGGGGGACAATCAGCCCCAGCATTTT.

The V call is TRBV19, the J call TRBJ1-2, with a tentative D call TRBD1 (5 bases). The CDR3 is 14 residues long. V was cut by 3 bases and J by 4 bases, with 12 bases left in between. Germline V gene data show CDR1 as LNHDA and CDR2 as SQIVND (reference sequence). CDR3 protein: CASSIFGTLYGYTF. CDR3 bases: TGTGCCAGTAGTATCTTCGGGACGCTCTATGGCTACACCTTC. Full variable domain (missing parts from reference TRBV19 and TRBJ1-2): DGGITQSPKYLFRKEGQNVTLSCEQNLNHDAMYWYRQDPGQGLRLIYYSQIVNDFQKGDIAEGYSVSREKKESFPLTVTSAQKNPTAFYLCASSIFGTLYGYTFGSGTRLTVV.

The chain uses TRBV11-2 and TRBJ2-7, with 7 bases aligning to TRBD2. Germline trimming cut 0 bases from V and 4 bases from J; bases unmatched to any gene: 6. The CDR3 sequence is 15 residues long. In germline, CDR1 is SGHAT, CDR2 FQNNGV. CDR3 DNA: TGTGCCAGCAGCTTAGATCGGGGGGTTTGGTACGAGCAGTACTTC. Amino acid sequence: CASSLDRGVWYEQYF.

The chain is built from TRBV19 and TRBJ2-3, with D perhaps matching TRBD1 (6 bases). The length of the CDR3 is 16 residues. Between the trimmed V and J ends, which lost 6 bases and 4 bases, there was a span of 20 bases. Germline V gene sequence: CDR1 LNHDA, CDR2 SQIVND (reference sequence). CDR3 bases: TGTGCCAGTAGCCTAATCCTACAGGGAAGGGCAGATACGCAGTATTTT. Translated, it gives CASSLILQGRADTQYF.

The chain employs TRBV21-1 and TRBJ2-4; TRBD2 is the table's D call and was not checked against the DNA. TRBV21-1 is noted as a pseudogene. The CDR3 covers 18 residues. The CDR3 loop is CASSKVAHPRLAKNIQYF. Written as DNA, the CDR3 is TGTGCCAGCAGCAAAGTAGCCCATCCCCGTTTAGCCAAAAACATTCAGTACTTC.

The chain links TRBV10-1 to TRBJ2-5; D possibly corresponds to TRBD1 (6 bases). V lost 3 bases and J lost 1, with 12 bases in between. There are 15 residues in the CDR3. Germline V lookup: CDR1 WNHNN, CDR2 SYGVQD (reference sequence). This CDR3 reads CASSETGSRQETQYF. Written as DNA, the CDR3 is TGCGCCAGCAGTGAAACAGGGAGTCGCCAAGAGACCCAGTACTTC.

The V and J genes are TRBV2 and TRBJ2-3, with D hard to call. The CDR3 is made up of 14 amino acids. Trimming pared 6 bases from V and 9 bases from J, leaving 19 bases between. Per the germline V gene, CDR1 is SNHLY and CDR2 is FYNNEI. This chain's CDR3 is CASSALSRGPTQYF. CDR3 coding DNA: TGTGCCAGCAGCGCCCTAAGCAGAGGACCCACGCAGTATTTT. Supplemented by reference TRBV2 and TRBJ2-3, the full variable domain reads EPEVTQTPSHQVTQMGQEVILRCVPISNHLYFYWYRQILGQKVEFLVSFYNNEISEKSEIFDDQFSVERPDGSNFTLKIRSTKLEDSAMYFCASSALSRGPTQYFGPGTRLTVL.

The chain carries TRBV7-6 and TRBJ2-5, with D perhaps matching TRBD1 (5 bases). The germline gives CDR1 SGHVS, CDR2 FNYEAQ. The ends were cut back, 3 bases at V and 5 bases at J, with 19 bases in the middle. The CDR3 consists of 16 residues. CDR3 DNA: TGTGCCAGCAGCTTTGGTGGGGCTGGTGGGTACGAGACCCAGTACTTC. Translating it yields CASSFGGAGGYETQYF.